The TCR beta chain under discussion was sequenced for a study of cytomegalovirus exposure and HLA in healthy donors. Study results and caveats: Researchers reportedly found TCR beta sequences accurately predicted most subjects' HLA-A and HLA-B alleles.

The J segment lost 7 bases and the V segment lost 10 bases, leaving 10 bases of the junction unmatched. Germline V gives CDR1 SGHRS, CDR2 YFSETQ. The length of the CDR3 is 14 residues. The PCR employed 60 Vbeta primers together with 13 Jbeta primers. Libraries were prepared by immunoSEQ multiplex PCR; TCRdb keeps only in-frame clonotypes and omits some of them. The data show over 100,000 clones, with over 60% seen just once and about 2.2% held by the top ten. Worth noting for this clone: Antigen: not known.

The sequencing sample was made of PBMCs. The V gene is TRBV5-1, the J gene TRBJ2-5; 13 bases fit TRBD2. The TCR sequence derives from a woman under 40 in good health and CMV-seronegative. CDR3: CAGKLAGGPGTQYF. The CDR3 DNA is TGCGCCGGAAAACTAGCGGGAGGGCCGGGGACCCAGTACTTC.